Presented here are 14 T cell receptor beta chains from one specimen sequenced in a study of beta chain features in type 1 diabetes. Findings and limits, study-wide: The study found moderately but significantly shorter TCRB CDR3s in all four CD4+ subsets of Type 1 diabetes patients.

No cognate antigen is known for these TCRs. TCRB transcripts that were expressed got sequenced, as all of the isolated RNA had been reverse transcribed. Profiling relied on immunoSEQ multiplex PCR, and the TCRdb table lists in-frame clones only, not all of them. The table records 640,000 or so clones, roughly 12% of them present only once. Sequencing was performed on naive CD4+ T cells from blood. The origin of the receptors is a man between 18 and 35 years old with type 1 diabetes.

This clone was detected a few times. The V and J genes are TRBV5-4 and TRBJ2-5, with 11 bases that match TRBD1. Germline CDR1 is SGHNT and CDR2 is YYREEE (reference sequence). This CDR3 spans 18 amino acids. Trimming removed 0 bases from V and 5 bases from J; junction bases left unmatched: 12. The CDR3: CASSLEFGQGAKEETQYF. The CDR3 DNA reads as TGTGCCAGCAGCTTGGAGTTTGGACAGGGGGCAAAGGAGGAGACCCAGTACTTC.

This clone was observed a single time. V usage is TRBV6-5 and J usage is TRBJ1-2; 7 bases are shared with TRBD1. Germline V gene data show CDR1 as MNHEY and CDR2 as SVGAGI. The V and J ends lost 6 bases and 1 base, in that order; junction bases with no gene match: 8. CDR3 length: 15 residues. CDR3 in amino acids: CASSQPGQFNYGYTF. In nucleotides, the CDR3 is TGTGCCAGCAGCCAACCGGGACAGTTTAACTATGGCTACACCTTC.

This clone was seen a few times. The V call is TRBV5-4, the J call TRBJ1-6; D is possibly TRBD1 (5 bases). Trimming took 9 bases from V and 8 from J, leaving 15 bases between them. The germline V gene has CDR1 SGHNT and CDR2 YYREEE (reference sequence). The CDR3 is made up of 13 amino acids. CDR3 loop: CATQRDGDSPLHF. CDR3 bases: TGTGCCACCCAACGGGACGGAGATTCACCCCTCCACTTT.

The rearrangement links TRBV5-6 to TRBJ2-3; tentatively, D is TRBD1 (6 bases). The germline CDR1 and CDR2 sequences are SGHDT and YYEEEE. Trimming shortened V by 6 bases and J by 0 bases, and 17 bases separated the two germline ends. This CDR3 is built from 16 residues. The CDR3 sequence: CASKSEGGFSTDTQYF. The CDR3 region has the DNA TGTGCCAGCAAATCTGAAGGGGGTTTTAGCACAGATACGCAGTATTTT. Variable domain in full (rest from reference TRBV5-6 and TRBJ2-3): DAGVTQSPTHLIKTRGQQVTLRCSPKSGHDTVSWYQQALGQGPQFIFQYYEEEERQRGNFPDRFSGHQFPNYSSELNVNALLLGDSALYLCASKSEGGFSTDTQYFGPGTRLTVL.

This clone has just a few counts. The chain recombines TRBV6-6 with TRBJ2-7, with no clear D. This CDR3 is 12 amino acids long. V lost 0 bases, J lost 4 bases, and 4 bases lay in between. CDR1 MNHNY and CDR2 SVGAGI come from the germline V gene (reference sequence). In nucleotides, the CDR3 is TGTGCCAGCAGTTACTCGAAGTACGAGCAGTACTTC. Protein: CASSYSKYEQYF.

In this sample, this clone turned up a few times. This chain uses TRBV5-1 with TRBJ2-7; TRBD1 is a possible D gene (5 bases). Germline V gives CDR1 SGHRS, CDR2 YFSETQ. This CDR3 has 15 residues. The V end lost 1 base, the J end lost 0 bases, and 11 bases lay between the germline ends. Written as DNA, the CDR3 is TGCGCCAGCAGCTTGCATAGGGGAAACTCCTACGAGCAGTACTTC. Amino acid sequence: CASSLHRGNSYEQYF.

This clone was picked up a small number of times. The CDR3: CSVDRGRLGDTQYF. For the CDR3, the DNA is TGCAGCGTTGACAGGGGGCGTTTGGGAGATACGCAGTATTTT. The V call is TRBV29-1, the J call TRBJ2-3, with 8 bases lining up with TRBD1. This CDR3 contains 14 residues. V lost 3 bases, J lost 5 bases, and 7 bases stayed unmatched. CDR1 is SQVTM and CDR2 is ANQGSEA in the germline V gene.

This CDR3 is CASRMDRGETQYF. The CDR3 coding sequence is TGCGCCAGCAGAATGGACAGGGGTGAGACCCAGTACTTC. The V call is TRBV5-1, the J call TRBJ2-5, with 9 bases identical to TRBD1. The CDR3 loop spans 13 amino acids. Per the germline V gene, CDR1 is SGHRS and CDR2 is YFSETQ. Trimming took 5 bases from V and 5 from J; bases not matched to a gene: 4.

V usage is TRBV6-1 and J usage is TRBJ1-1, with D maybe TRBD1 (5 bases). Trimming removed 2 bases at V and 9 bases at J, with 7 bases between. CDR3 length equals 11 residues. Germline assignment: CDR1 MNHNS and CDR2 SASEGT. The CDR3, as DNA: TGTGCCAGCAGTGAAAGACAGAAAGCTTTCTTT. Its translation: CASSERQKAFF.

V gene TRBV28 combines with J gene TRBJ2-3, with D unresolved. The V and J ends lost 2 bases and 5 bases respectively, with 5 bases between them. Germline V gene lookup returns CDR1 MDHEN and CDR2 SYDVKM. The CDR3 consists of 12 residues. CDR3 in amino acids: CASSLLGDTQYF. The CDR3 region has the DNA TGTGCCAGCAGTTTACTAGGAGATACGCAGTATTTT. The variable domain in full, with the rest retrieved from reference TRBV28 and TRBJ2-3, is DVKVTQSSRYLVKRTGEKVFLECVQDMDHENMFWYRQDPGLGLRLIYFSYDVKMKEKGDIPEGYSVSREKKERFSLILESASTNQTSMYLCASSLLGDTQYFGPGTRLTVL.

This clone was recorded a few times. The genes are TRBV25-1 and TRBJ2-2; D unclear. Trimming left V 2 bases short and J 5 bases short, with 15 bases between. The CDR3 covers 16 residues. Per germline, CDR1 MGHDK and CDR2 SYGVNS. The CDR3 DNA follows: TGTGCCAGCAGTGAAATGGGCCCCGTCGCGACCGGGGAGCTGTTTTTT. This translates into CASSEMGPVATGELFF.

In its sample, this clone was seen a few times. The gene calls are TRBV18 and TRBJ2-7; D is unclear. V lost 3 bases to trimming and J lost 5 bases, with 8 bases between them. The CDR3 spans 12 residues. Germline V gives CDR1 KGHSH, CDR2 LQKENI. CDR3 protein: CASSPDYHEQYF. The CDR3 bases are TGTGCCAGCTCACCCGATTACCACGAGCAGTACTTC.

This clone was counted a few times. The chain recombines TRBV6-5 with TRBJ1-1; 8 bases are shared with TRBD1. Germline V gene lookup returns CDR1 MNHEY and CDR2 SVGAGI. With V trimmed by 2 bases and J by 5 bases, 7 bases remained unmatched. The length of the CDR3 is 15 residues. DNA for the CDR3: TGTGCCAGCAGTTACGGGACAGGAGATTTAACTGAAGCTTTCTTT. It specifies CASSYGTGDLTEAFF.

This clone was seen a handful of times. The chain links TRBV25-1 to TRBJ1-2, with D tentatively TRBD1 (5 bases). This CDR3 region has 13 residues. V lost 4 bases to trimming and J lost 5 bases, with 11 bases between them. CDR1 is MGHDK and CDR2 is SYGVNS in the germline V gene. The CDR3 reads CASSAQGHYGYTF. DNA for the CDR3: TGTGCCAGCAGTGCGCAGGGTCATTATGGCTACACCTTC.